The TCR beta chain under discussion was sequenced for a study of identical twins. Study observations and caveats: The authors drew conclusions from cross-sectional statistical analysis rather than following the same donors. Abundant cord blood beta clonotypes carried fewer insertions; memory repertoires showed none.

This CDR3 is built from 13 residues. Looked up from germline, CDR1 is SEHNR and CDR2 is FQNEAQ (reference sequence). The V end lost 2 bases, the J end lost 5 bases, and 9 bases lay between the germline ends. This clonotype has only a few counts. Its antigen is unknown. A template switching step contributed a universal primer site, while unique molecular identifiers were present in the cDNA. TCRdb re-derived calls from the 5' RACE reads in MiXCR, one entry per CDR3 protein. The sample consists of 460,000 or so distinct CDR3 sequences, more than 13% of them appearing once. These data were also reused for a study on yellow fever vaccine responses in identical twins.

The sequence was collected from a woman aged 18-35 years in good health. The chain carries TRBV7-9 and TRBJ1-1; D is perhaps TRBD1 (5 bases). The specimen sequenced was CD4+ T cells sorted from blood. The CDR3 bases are TGTGCCAGCAGCTTATGGGAGGGGACTGAAGCTTTCTTT. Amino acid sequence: CASSLWEGTEAFF.